The 3 T cell receptor beta chains presented below share a single source sample, sequenced in a study of blood T cell repertoires in COVID-19. Repertoires were generated with immunoSEQ multiplex PCR, while TCRdb's copy carries only in-frame clones and drops some. The sample records about 170,000 clones, 65% to 85% being singletons. What was sequenced was PBMCs or T cells enriched from blood (not recorded which). The receptor source for this set is a woman aged 45 to 65 in a cohort exposed to, infected with or recovered from COVID-19 (not recorded which).

V is TRBV7-9 and J is TRBJ2-2, with a weak D call TRBD1 (5 bases). The CDR3 has 16 residues. V was clipped by 4 bases and J by 0 bases, with 12 bases between them. The germline V gene encodes CDR1 SEHNR and CDR2 FQNEAQ (reference sequence). The CDR3 region is CASSSDSPSNTGELFF. The CDR3 coding sequence is TGTGCCAGCAGCTCAGACAGCCCCTCGAACACCGGGGAGCTGTTTTTT.

The rearrangement uses TRBV5-6 and TRBJ2-1; possible D gene TRBD1, 5 bases. There are 15 residues in the CDR3. From germline, CDR1 is SGHDT and CDR2 YYEEEE. The V gene lost 4 bases and the J gene lost 5 bases, with 16 bases spanning the gap. The CDR3 DNA is TGTGCCAGCAGCCCATCCACTGACAGAGACAATGAGCAGTTCTTC. Translation: CASSPSTDRDNEQFF. The complete variable domain, with remaining parts taken from reference TRBV5-6 and TRBJ2-1, reads DAGVTQSPTHLIKTRGQQVTLRCSPKSGHDTVSWYQQALGQGPQFIFQYYEEEERQRGNFPDRFSGHQFPNYSSELNVNALLLGDSALYLCASSPSTDRDNEQFFGPGTRLTVL.

The chain couples TRBV12-3 or TRBV12-4 to TRBJ2-7; TRBD2 agrees at 7 bases. This CDR3 is 13 amino acids long. The V segment lost 6 bases and the J segment 6 bases; nucleotides outside the gene matches: 8. CDR3 nucleotide sequence: TGTGCCAGCAGCATACGGGAGGCAGGCGAGCAGTACTTC. Protein product: CASSIREAGEQYF.